The rows below give T cell receptor beta chains drawn from one sample of a study of T cell changes during pregnancy in multiple sclerosis. TCRdb's table, derived via immunoSEQ multiplex PCR, lists solely in-frame clones and lacks some. The sample contains under 40,000 clones, approximately 90% of which appear only once. Material: peripheral blood, obtained in the second trimester of pregnancy. These receptors came from a female donor in good health, enrolled as a control in a pregnancy study. Both conserved end residues are part of each CDR3. A D gene is named only where the DNA matches it firmly. The size of a clone is reported for some rows only, either as once, few or many, or as a class for expanded clones.

V: TRBV4-3
J: TRBJ2-7
D: .
size: .
DNA: TGCGCCAGCAGGCCAACAAGGGGATTGAGGGAGCAGTACTTC
CDR3: CASRPTRGLREQYF

V: TRBV11-2
J: TRBJ1-6
D: .
size: .
DNA: TGTGCCAGCAGCTTAGTTCGACAGGCTAATTCACCCCTCCACTTT
CDR3: CASSLVRQANSPLHF

V: TRBV29-1
J: TRBJ2-2
D: .
size: .
DNA: TGCAGCGTAGGCTCAGGGCGCACCGGGGAGCTGTTTTTT
CDR3: CSVGSGRTGELFF

V: TRBV13
J: TRBJ1-1
D: .
size: .
DNA: TGTGCCAGCAGCTTAGCGTCCTACACTGAAGCTTTCTTT
CDR3: CASSLASYTEAFF

V: TRBV27
J: TRBJ1-1
D: TRBD1
size: once
DNA: TGTGCCAGCAGTTTGCGACAGGGGCCCGCTGAAGCTTTCTTT
CDR3: CASSLRQGPAEAFF

V: TRBV6-5
J: TRBJ1-3
D: .
size: .
DNA: TGTGCCAGCAGTACAGGGATGAGCTCTGGAAACACCATATATTTT
CDR3: CASSTGMSSGNTIYF

V: TRBV28
J: TRBJ1-3
D: .
size: once
DNA: TGTGCCAGCAGTTTTGCGGTTTCTGGAAACACCATATATTTT
CDR3: CASSFAVSGNTIYF

V: TRBV10-3
J: TRBJ1-1
D: .
size: .
DNA: TGTGCCATCAGTGGCCAAGACCCACCTACAGGGGCTTTCTTT
CDR3: CAISGQDPPTGAFF

V: TRBV6-5
J: TRBJ1-6
D: .
size: .
DNA: TGTGCCAGCAGAACTCAGGGCTCCTATAATTCACCCCTCCACTTT
CDR3: CASRTQGSYNSPLHF

V: TRBV19
J: TRBJ1-2
D: TRBD1
size: once
DNA: TGTGCCAGTAGTATGGCCCAATCGACAGGGCCCCTCTATGGCTACACCTTC
CDR3: CASSMAQSTGPLYGYTF

V: TRBV27
J: TRBJ2-7
D: .
size: .
DNA: TGTGCCAGCAGTTTATCCAAGACTAGGGAGCAGTACTTC
CDR3: CASSLSKTREQYF

V: TRBV11-2
J: TRBJ2-7
D: .
size: .
DNA: TGTGCCAGCAGCTTAGGGGGCCCCTACGAGCAGTACTTC
CDR3: CASSLGGPYEQYF

V: TRBV7-6
J: TRBJ2-7
D: .
size: .
DNA: TGTGCCAGCAGCTTAGGGTCGGGGGACTACGAGCAGTACTTC
CDR3: CASSLGSGDYEQYF

V: TRBV5-1
J: TRBJ2-1
D: .
size: .
DNA: TGCGCCAGCAGCTTGGCCACGACTAACTACAATGAGCAGTTCTTC
CDR3: CASSLATTNYNEQFF

V: TRBV27
J: TRBJ2-7
D: TRBD2
size: .
DNA: TGTGCCAGCAGTCTCAAAGCGGGAGTGGGGTACGAGCAGTACTTC
CDR3: CASSLKAGVGYEQYF

V: TRBV19
J: TRBJ1-1
D: .
size: .
DNA: TGTGCCAGTAGTATAGCAGGGTGGACTGAAGCTTTCTTT
CDR3: CASSIAGWTEAFF

V: TRBV5-4
J: TRBJ1-4
D: .
size: .
DNA: TGTGCCAGCAGCTCAACCAGGGGTGAAAAACTGTTTTTT
CDR3: CASSSTRGEKLFF

V: TRBV18
J: TRBJ2-1
D: .
size: .
DNA: TGTGCCAGCTCACCGGGATGGGGGACGGGAGTCTCCTACAATGAGCAGTTCTTC
CDR3: CASSPGWGTGVSYNEQFF

V: TRBV7-9
J: TRBJ2-7
D: TRBD2
size: once
DNA: TGTGCCAGCAGCTTAGTTATTGGACTAGCGGGGGGCTCCTACGAGCAGTACTTC
CDR3: CASSLVIGLAGGSYEQYF

V: TRBV4-3
J: TRBJ2-2
D: TRBD1
size: .
DNA: TGCGCCAGCAGCCAAGATAACAGGGGGCTTGGGGAGCTGTTTTTT
CDR3: CASSQDNRGLGELFF

V: TRBV13
J: TRBJ2-1
D: TRBD1
size: .
DNA: TGTGCCAGCAGCTCCCGGGACAGGGGGCTTGTGAGCTCCTACAATGAGCAGTTCTTC
CDR3: CASSSRDRGLVSSYNEQFF

V: TRBV29-1
J: TRBJ1-2
D: .
size: .
DNA: TGCAGCGTTAGTGTCGGGGTAGGGGGCTACACCTTC
CDR3: CSVSVGVGGYTF

V: TRBV27
J: TRBJ1-2
D: TRBD1
size: .
DNA: TGTGCCAGCAGTTTACGAGGGGGCGGCTACACCTTC
CDR3: CASSLRGGGYTF

V: TRBV10-2
J: TRBJ2-1
D: TRBD1
size: .
DNA: TGCGCCAGCTCCCGACAGGGTTGGGATGAGCAGTTCTTC
CDR3: CASSRQGWDEQFF

V: TRBV6-6
J: TRBJ1-2
D: .
size: .
DNA: TGTGCCAGCAGTCTCGACAGATACTATGGCTACACCTTC
CDR3: CASSLDRYYGYTF

V: TRBV28
J: TRBJ2-7
D: TRBD1
size: .
DNA: TGTGCCAGCAATACAGGGGACCCCTCCTACGAGCAGTACTTC
CDR3: CASNTGDPSYEQYF

V: TRBV7-2
J: TRBJ1-6
D: .
size: .
DNA: TGTGCCAGCAGCCGGGGAGTTCCCAGCTCCTATAATTCACCCCTCCACTTT
CDR3: CASSRGVPSSYNSPLHF

V: TRBV7-2
J: TRBJ1-3
D: .
size: .
DNA: TGTGCCAGCAGCTATTTTTCGACGGGGACTGGAAACACCATATATTTT
CDR3: CASSYFSTGTGNTIYF

V: TRBV7-8
J: TRBJ1-4
D: TRBD1
size: .
DNA: TGTGCCAGCAGCCGACAGGGCCCTAACTTCCTTTCAACTAATGAAAAACTGTTTTTT
CDR3: CASSRQGPNFLSTNEKLFF

V: TRBV6-1
J: TRBJ2-7
D: .
size: .
DNA: TGTGCCAGCACTAAAGGCCCCGGGGGCTCCTACGAGCAGTACTTC
CDR3: CASTKGPGGSYEQYF

V: TRBV30
J: TRBJ1-6
D: .
size: .
DNA: TGTGCCTGGACACGGGGGGTAGGAAATTCACCCCTCCACTTT
CDR3: CAWTRGVGNSPLHF

V: TRBV27
J: TRBJ2-3
D: TRBD1
size: .
DNA: TGTGCCAGCAGTCGGCCGGGACAGGTAACAGATACGCAGTATTTT
CDR3: CASSRPGQVTDTQYF

V: TRBV5-4
J: TRBJ2-1
D: .
size: .
DNA: TGTGCCAGCAGCTTGATTTCGTTTCAGGATGAGCAGTTCTTC
CDR3: CASSLISFQDEQFF

V: TRBV5-6
J: TRBJ2-7
D: TRBD2
size: .
DNA: TGTGCCAGCAGCCCAACCCCTCTAGCGGGAGTCCCCTACGAGCAGTACTTC
CDR3: CASSPTPLAGVPYEQYF

V: TRBV5-6
J: TRBJ2-1
D: .
size: .
DNA: TGTGCCAGCACGGACTGGCCCTCGGACAATGAGCAGTTCTTC
CDR3: CASTDWPSDNEQFF

V: TRBV6-4
J: TRBJ2-3
D: TRBD2
size: .
DNA: TGTGCCAGCAGTGACGGGACTAGCGGCACAGATACGCAGTATTTT
CDR3: CASSDGTSGTDTQYF

V: TRBV6-1
J: TRBJ1-2
D: .
size: once
DNA: TGTGCCAGCAGTGAAGCCCGACAGAACTATGGCTACACCTTC
CDR3: CASSEARQNYGYTF

V: TRBV27
J: TRBJ2-5
D: TRBD1
size: .
DNA: TGTGCCAGCAGTACCGGGGACAGGACTGGGGAGACCCAGTACTTC
CDR3: CASSTGDRTGETQYF

V: TRBV19
J: TRBJ1-3
D: .
size: few
DNA: TGTGCCAGTAGTGACAACTCTGGAAACACCATATATTTT
CDR3: CASSDNSGNTIYF

V: TRBV2
J: TRBJ2-3
D: .
size: .
DNA: TGTGCCAGCCCCTCAGTGCGCACAGATACGCAGTATTTT
CDR3: CASPSVRTDTQYF

V: TRBV11-2
J: TRBJ1-1
D: .
size: .
DNA: TGTGCCAGCAGCCTGGGGCCAGGGGAGGCTTTCTTT
CDR3: CASSLGPGEAFF

V: TRBV9
J: TRBJ2-3
D: .
size: .
DNA: TGTGCCAGCAGCGCGGGCGCGGACTCCTTCTTCACAGATACGCAGTATTTT
CDR3: CASSAGADSFFTDTQYF

V: TRBV7-2
J: TRBJ2-5
D: .
size: .
DNA: TGTGCCAGCAGCTTAGGCGGCAGGGTGGGCGAGACCCAGTACTTC
CDR3: CASSLGGRVGETQYF

V: TRBV7-6
J: TRBJ2-1
D: TRBD2
size: .
DNA: TGTGCCAGCAGCTTCTCCTTAGCGGGGGGAAACAATGAGCAGTTCTTC
CDR3: CASSFSLAGGNNEQFF

V: TRBV6-1
J: TRBJ2-7
D: .
size: .
DNA: TGTGCCAGCAGTGACCCCTCCGTCCAGGGACACGAAGCCTACGAGCAGTACTTC
CDR3: CASSDPSVQGHEAYEQYF

V: TRBV30
J: TRBJ2-5
D: .
size: .
DNA: TGTGCCCGGAGTGTACAAGCAGGGCGAGAGACCCAGTACTTC
CDR3: CARSVQAGRETQYF

V: TRBV4-3
J: TRBJ2-3
D: TRBD2
size: .
DNA: TGCGCCAGCAGCCAATTGAGACTAGCGGGGGGAGATTATAGCACAGATACGCAGTATTTT
CDR3: CASSQLRLAGGDYSTDTQYF

V: TRBV6-4
J: TRBJ2-3
D: .
size: .
DNA: TGTGCCAGCAGTGACGGGGGGGCCACAGATACGCAGTATTTT
CDR3: CASSDGGATDTQYF

V: TRBV7-2
J: TRBJ1-5
D: TRBD1
size: .
DNA: TGTGCCAGCAGCTCGGGACAGGGCGGCAATCAGCCCCAGCATTTT
CDR3: CASSSGQGGNQPQHF

V: TRBV7-2
J: TRBJ1-6
D: .
size: .
DNA: TGTGCCAGCAGCTTAGACGGGGGGGATTCACCCCTCCACTTT
CDR3: CASSLDGGDSPLHF

V: TRBV28
J: TRBJ2-6
D: .
size: once
DNA: TGTGCCAGCAGTTTGGGGGAGGTGGCTGGGGCCAACGTCCTGACTTTC
CDR3: CASSLGEVAGANVLTF

V: TRBV27
J: TRBJ1-2
D: TRBD1
size: .
DNA: TGTGCCAGCAGCACCACAGGGGGCACTGGCTACACCTTC
CDR3: CASSTTGGTGYTF